This T cell receptor (beta chain) was recovered during a study of blood T cells in healthy people across ages. Study-level findings and limits: With donor CMV status unknown, expanded clonotype changes were possibly confounded. TCR beta diversity was tightly associated with the proportion of naive T cells.

To note about this clonotype: Its antigen is unknown.

V shed 7 bases, J shed 2 bases, and the junction held 4 bases outside the gene matches. The CDR3 runs to 13 residues. A sample-barcoded 5' primer and a J-beta primer mix were used in a second PCR of about 7 to 12 cycles. TCRdb re-analysed the 5' RACE reads in MiXCR, keeping a single row per CDR3 protein. Of 1.5 million to 2 million distinct CDR3 sequences in the sample, 28% were seen once. The chain is built from TRBV12-3 or TRBV12-4 and TRBJ1-2, with 7 positions matching TRBD1. Sequenced input: blood. The sequence derives from a woman aged 30 to 39 in good health. In nucleotides, the CDR3 is TGTGCCAGCACCACGACAGGGAACTATGGCTACACCTTC. Encoded protein: CASTTTGNYGYTF.